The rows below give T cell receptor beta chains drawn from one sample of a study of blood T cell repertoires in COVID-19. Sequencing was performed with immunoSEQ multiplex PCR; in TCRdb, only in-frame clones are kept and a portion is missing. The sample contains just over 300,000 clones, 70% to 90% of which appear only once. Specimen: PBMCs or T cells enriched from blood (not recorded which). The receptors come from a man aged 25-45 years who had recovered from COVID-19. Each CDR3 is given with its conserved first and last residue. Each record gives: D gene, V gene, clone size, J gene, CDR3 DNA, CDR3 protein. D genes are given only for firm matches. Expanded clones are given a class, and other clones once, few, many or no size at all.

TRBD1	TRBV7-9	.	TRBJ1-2	TGTGCCACCGGGACAGGAGACTATGGCTACACCTTC	CATGTGDYGYTF
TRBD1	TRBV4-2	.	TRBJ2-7	TGTGCCAGCAGCCAAATGGGAGCGGGACAGGGGGCCTACGAGCAGTACTTC	CASSQMGAGQGAYEQYF
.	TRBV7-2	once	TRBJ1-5	TGTGCCAGCAGTCCCCTCAACAGGGATCAGCCCCAGCATTTT	CASSPLNRDQPQHF
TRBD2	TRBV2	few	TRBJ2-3	TGTGCCAGCAGGCCCACTAGCGTCAACACAGATACGCAGTATTTT	CASRPTSVNTDTQYF
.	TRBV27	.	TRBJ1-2	TGTGCCAGCAGCCTTAAAGGGGGGGGATATGGCTACACCTTC	CASSLKGGGYGYTF
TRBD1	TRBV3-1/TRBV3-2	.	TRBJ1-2	TGTGCCAGCAGCCAGGGACAGGTAAACTATGGCTACACCTTC	CASSQGQVNYGYTF
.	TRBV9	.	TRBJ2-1	TGTGCCAGCAGCGTGAACAGGGATGAGCAGTTCTTC	CASSVNRDEQFF
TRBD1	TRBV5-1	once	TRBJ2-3	TGCGCCAGCAGCGAACAGGGGGCAGGGGATACGCAGTATTTT	CASSEQGAGDTQYF
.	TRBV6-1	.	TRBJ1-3	TGTGCCAGCAGTGAAAGCTATAGAAACACCATATATTTT	CASSESYRNTIYF
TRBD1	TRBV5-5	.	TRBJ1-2	TGTGCCAGCAGCCAACAGGGGGGCAAGGGCTATGGCTACACCTTC	CASSQQGGKGYGYTF
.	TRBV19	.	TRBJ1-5	TGTGCCAGTAGTATTGTCAGGGAACGATTGGATCAGCCCCAGCATTTT	CASSIVRERLDQPQHF
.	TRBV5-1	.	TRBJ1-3	TGCGCCAGCAGCTTGGGGGCAGGGGTATCCTCTGGAAACACCATATATTTT	CASSLGAGVSSGNTIYF
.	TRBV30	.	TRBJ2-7	TGTGCCTGGAGTGTGGTGTTTAGCTCCTACGAGCAGTACTTC	CAWSVVFSSYEQYF
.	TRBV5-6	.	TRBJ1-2	TGTGCCAGCAGCGCCGGGAGCCCGAGCTATGGCTACACCTTC	CASSAGSPSYGYTF
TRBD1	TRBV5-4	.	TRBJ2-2	TGTGCCAGCAGCCGAAGACAGGGGCCCAACGCGAACACCGGGGAGCTGTTTTTT	CASSRRQGPNANTGELFF
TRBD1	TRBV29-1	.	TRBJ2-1	TGCAGCGTGGGGGGACAGGGTAATGAGCAGTTCTTC	CSVGGQGNEQFF
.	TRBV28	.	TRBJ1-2	TGTGCCAGCAGGGCTGACCCGGGTGGCTACACCTTC	CASRADPGGYTF
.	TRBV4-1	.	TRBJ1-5	TGCGCCAGCAGTCGGGTCCCGGGGGGCCCTAGCAATCAGCCCCAGCATTTT	CASSRVPGGPSNQPQHF
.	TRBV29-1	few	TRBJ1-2	TGCAGCGTTGAAGATCTTGGACAAATGAGGAGCTACACCTTC	CSVEDLGQMRSYTF
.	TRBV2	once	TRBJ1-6	TGTGCCAGCAGTGATCATAGGCTCGGGTCACCCCTCCACTTT	CASSDHRLGSPLHF
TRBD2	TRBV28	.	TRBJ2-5	TGTGCCAGCACCGGGGGGGCACAAGAGACCCAGTACTTC	CASTGGAQETQYF
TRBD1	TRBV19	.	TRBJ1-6	TGTGCCAGTAGTATCCGACAGGGAGATAATTCACCCCTCCACTTT	CASSIRQGDNSPLHF
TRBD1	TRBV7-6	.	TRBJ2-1	TGTGCCAGCGCTCAGGGGGCAGGATTCATCAATGAGCAGTTCTTC	CASAQGAGFINEQFF
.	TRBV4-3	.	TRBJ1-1	TGCGCCAGCAGTCAAACCGACGACAGTATCTCTGGTGAAGCTTTCTTT	CASSQTDDSISGEAFF
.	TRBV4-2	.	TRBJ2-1	TGTGCCAGCAGCCAACGGCGGGGAGATGGCCCAAACAATGAGCAGTTCTTC	CASSQRRGDGPNNEQFF
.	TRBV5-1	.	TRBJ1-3	TGCGCCAGCAGCTTGCAGGGTAAAGGTGGAAACACCATATATTTT	CASSLQGKGGNTIYF
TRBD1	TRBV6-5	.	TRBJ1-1	TGTGCCAGCAGTCCTCAGGGGGCTGGTGCAGCTTTCTTT	CASSPQGAGAAFF
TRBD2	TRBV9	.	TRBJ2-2	TGTGCCAGCAGCGGGACTAGCGGGGGAACCGGGGAGCTGTTTTTT	CASSGTSGGTGELFF
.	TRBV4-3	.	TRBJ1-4	TGCGCCAGCAGCCAAGACTCGCAGGAAAAACTGTTTTTT	CASSQDSQEKLFF
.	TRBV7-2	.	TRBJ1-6	TGTGCCAGCAGCCTCAGCGGCAGTTCCGGATCACCCCTCCACTTT	CASSLSGSSGSPLHF
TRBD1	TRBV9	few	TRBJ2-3	TGTGCCAGCGGACAGGGCACAGATACGCAGTATTTT	CASGQGTDTQYF
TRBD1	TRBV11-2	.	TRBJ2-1	TGTGCCAGCAGCCACCTGACAGGGTACTCCTACAATGAGCAGTTCTTC	CASSHLTGYSYNEQFF
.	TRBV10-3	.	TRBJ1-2	TGTGCCATCAGTGAGGCCTTAGATGGCTACACCTTC	CAISEALDGYTF
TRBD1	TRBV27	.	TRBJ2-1	TGTGCCAGCAGTCCCTGGACAGGCGAGCAGTTCTTC	CASSPWTGEQFF
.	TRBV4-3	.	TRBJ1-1	TGCGCCAGCAGCCAAGGGGACAATATGAACACTGAAGCTTTCTTT	CASSQGDNMNTEAFF
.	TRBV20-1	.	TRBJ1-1	TGCAGTGCTAGTCAGGGATTGAACACTGAAGCTTTCTTT	CSASQGLNTEAFF
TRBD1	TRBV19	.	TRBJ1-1	TGTGCCAGTAGTCTCACCGGGACAGGGGGCGGACATGAAGCTTTCTTT	CASSLTGTGGGHEAFF
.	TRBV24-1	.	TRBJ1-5	TGTGCCACCAGTGATCCCAGGGAGGGCAATCAGCCCCAGCATTTT	CATSDPREGNQPQHF
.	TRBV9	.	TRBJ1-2	TGTGCCAGCAGCGCCTATGCAGGGCCCTCTAACTATGGCTACACCTTC	CASSAYAGPSNYGYTF
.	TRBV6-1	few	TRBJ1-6	TGTGCCAGCAGTGAAGTCTTACGTACGCCGGGTGGTGGTTCACCCCTCCACTTT	CASSEVLRTPGGGSPLHF
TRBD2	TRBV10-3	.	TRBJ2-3	TGTGCCATCAGGAGGACTAGCGGGGGGGTGGATACGCAGTATTTT	CAIRRTSGGVDTQYF
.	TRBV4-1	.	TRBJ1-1	TGCGCCAGCAGCCAAGGTGTTGAGGAGAGCGCTTTCTTT	CASSQGVEESAFF
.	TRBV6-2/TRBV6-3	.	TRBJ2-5	TGTGCCAGCAGTCAGGGGGGCGAGACCCAGTACTTC	CASSQGGETQYF
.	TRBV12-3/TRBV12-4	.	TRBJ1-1	TGTGCCAGCAGTTTAATGGGAGACACTGAAGCTTTCTTT	CASSLMGDTEAFF
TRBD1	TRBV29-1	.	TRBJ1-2	TGCAGCGCCGGACAGGGTAATGGCTACACCTTC	CSAGQGNGYTF
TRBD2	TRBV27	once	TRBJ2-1	TGTGCCAGCAGCGGACTAGCGGGGGGTTACAATGAGCAGTTCTTC	CASSGLAGGYNEQFF
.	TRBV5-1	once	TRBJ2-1	TGCGCCAGCAGCGGGAGGGGGGTAGTTAATGAGCAGTTCTTC	CASSGRGVVNEQFF
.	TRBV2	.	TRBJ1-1	TGTGCCAGCAGTGTCCAGAACACTGAAGCTTTCTTT	CASSVQNTEAFF
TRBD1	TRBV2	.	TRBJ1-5	TGTGCCAGCACCACGGGACAGGGGGATCAGCCCCAGCATTTT	CASTTGQGDQPQHF
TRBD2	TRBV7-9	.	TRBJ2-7	TGTGCCAGCAGCTTCCCGGGACTAGCCGACGAGCAGTACTTC	CASSFPGLADEQYF
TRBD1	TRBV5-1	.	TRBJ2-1	TGCGCCAGCAGCGGAGGGACAGGGGGACCCTACAATGAGCAGTTCTTC	CASSGGTGGPYNEQFF
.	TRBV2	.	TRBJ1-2	TGTGCCACCGAGGACAGAGACTCTAACTATGGCTACACCTTC	CATEDRDSNYGYTF
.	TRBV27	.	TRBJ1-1	TGTGCCAGCAGTTTAGGCGCGGGGAAAGGAAACACTGAAGCTTTCTTT	CASSLGAGKGNTEAFF
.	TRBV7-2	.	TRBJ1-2	TGTGCCAGCAGCTTAGCGACGGGGTTGGATGGCTACACCTTC	CASSLATGLDGYTF
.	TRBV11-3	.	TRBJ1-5	TGTGCCAGCCGTCAGATTGCTAGCAATCAGCCCCAGCATTTT	CASRQIASNQPQHF
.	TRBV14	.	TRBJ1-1	TGTGCCAGCAGCCCGTCCCCTAACACTGAAGCTTTCTTT	CASSPSPNTEAFF